This T cell receptor beta chain came from a study of CD8 T cells in ankylosing spondylitis. Study-wide points: Apparently characteristic of ankylosing spondylitis blood was a TCR beta motif (roughly eight highly homologous variants).

This clonotype was observed a few times. Its antigen is undetermined. V lost 2 bases to trimming and J lost 4 bases, with 12 bases between them. There are 15 residues in the CDR3. Germline-derived CDR1 and CDR2 are MNHEY and SVGEGT. Libraries of TCR beta came from quantitative 5'-RACE with molecular barcodes. TCRdb used MiXCR to reprocess the 5' RACE reads, holding one entry per CDR3 protein. The sample has about 440,000 distinct CDR3 sequences, 17% seen once. This receptor was identified in a male donor with ankylosing spondylitis. The V gene is TRBV6-2 or TRBV6-3, the J gene TRBJ2-1; D tentatively reads TRBD1 or TRBD2 (7 bases each). The sample comprised blood, either unsorted or a sorted T cell fraction (not recorded which). For the CDR3, the DNA is TGTGCCAGCAGTTACCCCCAGGGGGGGTACAATGAGCAGTTCTTC. Amino acid sequence: CASSYPQGGYNEQFF.